This T cell receptor beta chain emerged from a study of T cell repertoires in ileal Crohn's disease. Study-wide background: Median disease duration was roughly 8.4 years; 35% smoked at surgery.

Comment on this clone: Its antigen remains unidentified.

Time point in this sample: proximal margin of the surgical specimen (macroscopically non-inflamed). Adults with ileal or ileocolonic Crohn's disease and an indication for resection were eligible. With 6 bases removed from V and 0 bases from J, the gap between germline ends came to 18 bases. CDR3 length equals 17 residues. The germline gives CDR1 MDHEN, CDR2 SYDVKM. Repertoires were generated with immunoSEQ multiplex PCR, while TCRdb's copy carries only in-frame clones and drops some. The table lists roughly 7,000 clones, around 80% of them singletons. Whole-study results and caveats: Clonal expansions were more frequent in active smokers than non-smokers at surgery.

The chain uses TRBV28 and TRBJ2-4; D gene uncertain. Sequenced input: ileal tissue. This receptor was taken from an adult with Crohn's disease. In DNA form, the CDR3 reads TGTGCCAGCAGCCTCGCAGGAACACGGTTAGCCAAAAACATTCAGTACTTC. Amino acids: CASSLAGTRLAKNIQYF.